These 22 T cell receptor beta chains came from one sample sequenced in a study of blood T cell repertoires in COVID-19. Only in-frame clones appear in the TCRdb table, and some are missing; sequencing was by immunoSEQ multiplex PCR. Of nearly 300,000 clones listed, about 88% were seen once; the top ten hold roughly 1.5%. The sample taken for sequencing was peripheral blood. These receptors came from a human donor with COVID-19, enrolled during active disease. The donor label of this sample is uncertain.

CDR3: CATSGGTGVEAGELFF. The CDR3 DNA follows: TGTGCCACCAGTGGGGGGACAGGGGTCGAGGCCGGGGAGCTGTTTTTT. The chain employs TRBV24-1 and TRBJ2-2, with 10 bases that match TRBD1. The CDR3 totals 16 residues. Trimming cost V 5 bases and J 6 bases; bases outside gene matches: 8. Germline loops: CDR1 KGHDR, CDR2 SFDVKD.

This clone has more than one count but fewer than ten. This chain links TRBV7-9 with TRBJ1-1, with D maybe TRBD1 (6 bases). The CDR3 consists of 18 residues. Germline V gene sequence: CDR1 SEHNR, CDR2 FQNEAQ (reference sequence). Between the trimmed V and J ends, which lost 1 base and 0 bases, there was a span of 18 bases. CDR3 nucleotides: TGTGCCAGCAGCTTAGAAGGGCTCAGGGGACGAATGAACACTGAAGCTTTCTTT. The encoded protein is CASSLEGLRGRMNTEAFF.

CDR3 bases: TGTGCCAGCAGCTTGAACCACCCGAGCTCTGGAAACACCATATATTTT. This sequence encodes CASSLNHPSSGNTIYF. The chain links TRBV7-6 to TRBJ1-3, with D unclear. Per the germline V gene, CDR1 is SGHVS and CDR2 is FNYEAQ. The V and J ends lost 3 bases and 0 bases respectively, with 12 bases between them. CDR3 length equals 16 residues.

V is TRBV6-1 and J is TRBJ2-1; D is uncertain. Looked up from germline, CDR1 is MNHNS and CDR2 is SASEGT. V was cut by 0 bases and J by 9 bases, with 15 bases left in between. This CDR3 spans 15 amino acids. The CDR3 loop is CASSEASGARSEQFF. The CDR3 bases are TGTGCCAGCAGTGAAGCCTCCGGTGCGCGTAGTGAGCAGTTCTTC.

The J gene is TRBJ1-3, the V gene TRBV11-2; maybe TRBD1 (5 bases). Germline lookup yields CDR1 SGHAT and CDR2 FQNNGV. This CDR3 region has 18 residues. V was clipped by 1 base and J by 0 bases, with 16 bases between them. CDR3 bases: TGTGCCAGCAGCTTAGTAGGTGGCAGGGCCTCCTCTGGAAACACCATATATTTT. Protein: CASSLVGGRASSGNTIYF.

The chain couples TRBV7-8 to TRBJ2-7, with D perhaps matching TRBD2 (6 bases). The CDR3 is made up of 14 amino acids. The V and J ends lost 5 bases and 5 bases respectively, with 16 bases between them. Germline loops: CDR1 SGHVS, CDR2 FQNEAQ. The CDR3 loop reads CASSPGVSTHEQYF. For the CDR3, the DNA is TGTGCCAGCAGCCCGGGGGTTAGCACCCACGAGCAGTACTTC.

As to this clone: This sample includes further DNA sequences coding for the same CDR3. The CDR3 spells CSVERGAEAFF. Here the CDR3 DNA reads TGCAGCGTTGAACGGGGGGCTGAAGCTTTCTTT. The chain links TRBV29-1 to TRBJ1-1, with D possibly matching TRBD1 (5 bases). V was cut by 2 bases and J by 6 bases, with 7 bases left in between. This CDR3 comprises 11 residues. The germline V gene encodes CDR1 SQVTM and CDR2 ANQGSEA.

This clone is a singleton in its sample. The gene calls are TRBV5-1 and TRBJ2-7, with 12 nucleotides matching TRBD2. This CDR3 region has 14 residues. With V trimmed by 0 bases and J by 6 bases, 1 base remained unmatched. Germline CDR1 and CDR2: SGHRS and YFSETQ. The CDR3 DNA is TGCGCCAGCAGCTTGGTACTAGCGGGAGGCGAGCAGTACTTC. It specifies CASSLVLAGGEQYF.

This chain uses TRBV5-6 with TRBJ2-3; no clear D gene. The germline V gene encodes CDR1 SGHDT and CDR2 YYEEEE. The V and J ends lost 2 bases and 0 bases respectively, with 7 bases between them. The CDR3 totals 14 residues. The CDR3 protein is CASSFSSSTDTQYF. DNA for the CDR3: TGTGCCAGCAGCTTCTCGAGTAGCACAGATACGCAGTATTTT.

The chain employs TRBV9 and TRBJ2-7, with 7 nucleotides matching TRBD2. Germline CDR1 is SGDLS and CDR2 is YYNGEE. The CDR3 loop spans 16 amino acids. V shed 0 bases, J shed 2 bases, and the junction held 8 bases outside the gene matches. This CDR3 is CASSVEVGGQPYEQYF. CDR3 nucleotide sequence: TGTGCCAGCAGCGTAGAGGTGGGAGGGCAACCCTACGAGCAGTACTTC.

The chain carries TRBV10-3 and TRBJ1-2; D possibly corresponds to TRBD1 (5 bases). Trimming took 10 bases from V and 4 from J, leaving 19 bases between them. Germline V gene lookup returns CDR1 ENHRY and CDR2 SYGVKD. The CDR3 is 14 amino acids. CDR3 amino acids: CATVEDMGPYGYTF. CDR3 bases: TGTGCCACCGTTGAGGACATGGGCCCCTATGGCTACACCTTC.

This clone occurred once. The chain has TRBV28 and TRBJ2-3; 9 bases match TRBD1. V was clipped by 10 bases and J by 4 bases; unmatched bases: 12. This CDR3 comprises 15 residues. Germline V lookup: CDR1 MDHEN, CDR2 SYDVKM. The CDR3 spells CATQTDRGISDTQYF. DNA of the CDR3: TGTGCCACCCAGACGGACAGGGGAATCTCAGATACGCAGTATTTT.

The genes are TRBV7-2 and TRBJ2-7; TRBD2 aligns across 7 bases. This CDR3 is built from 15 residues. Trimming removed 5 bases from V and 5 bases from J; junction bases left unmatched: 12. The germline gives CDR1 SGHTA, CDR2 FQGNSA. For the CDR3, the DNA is TGTGCCAGCAGCGGACATGGGAGGGTGGGCGACGAGCAGTACTTC. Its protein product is CASSGHGRVGDEQYF.

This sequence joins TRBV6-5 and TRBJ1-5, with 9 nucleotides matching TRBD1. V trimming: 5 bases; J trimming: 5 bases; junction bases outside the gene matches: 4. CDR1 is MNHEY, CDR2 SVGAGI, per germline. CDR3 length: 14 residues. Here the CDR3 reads CASSTQGADQPQHF. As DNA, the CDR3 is TGTGCCAGCAGTACACAGGGGGCCGATCAGCCCCAGCATTTT.

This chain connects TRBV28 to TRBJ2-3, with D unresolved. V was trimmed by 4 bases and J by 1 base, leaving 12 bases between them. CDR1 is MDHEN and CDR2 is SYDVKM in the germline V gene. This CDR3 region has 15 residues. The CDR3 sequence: CASSSSARGTDTQYF. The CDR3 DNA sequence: TGTGCCAGCAGTTCGTCAGCCCGGGGCACAGATACGCAGTATTTT.

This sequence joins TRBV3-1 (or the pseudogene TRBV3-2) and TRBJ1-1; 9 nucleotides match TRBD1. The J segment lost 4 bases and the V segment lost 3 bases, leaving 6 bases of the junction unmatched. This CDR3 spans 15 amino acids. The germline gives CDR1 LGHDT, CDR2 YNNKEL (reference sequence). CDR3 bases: TGTGCCAGCAGCCATTGGACAGGGGTAAGCACTGAAGCTTTCTTT. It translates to CASSHWTGVSTEAFF.

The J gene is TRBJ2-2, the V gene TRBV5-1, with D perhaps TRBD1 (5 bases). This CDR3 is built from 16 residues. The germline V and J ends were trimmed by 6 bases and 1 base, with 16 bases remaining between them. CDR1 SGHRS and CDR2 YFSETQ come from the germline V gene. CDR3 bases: TGCGCCAGCACCCCCCGGACACACCAGAACACCGGGGAGCTGTTTTTT. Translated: CASTPRTHQNTGELFF.

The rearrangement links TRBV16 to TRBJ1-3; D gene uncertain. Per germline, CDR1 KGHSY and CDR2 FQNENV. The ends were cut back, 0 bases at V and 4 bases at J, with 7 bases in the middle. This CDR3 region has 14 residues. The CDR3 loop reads CASSQSFVGNTIYF. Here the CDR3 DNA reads TGTGCCAGCAGCCAATCTTTCGTGGGAAACACCATATATTTT.

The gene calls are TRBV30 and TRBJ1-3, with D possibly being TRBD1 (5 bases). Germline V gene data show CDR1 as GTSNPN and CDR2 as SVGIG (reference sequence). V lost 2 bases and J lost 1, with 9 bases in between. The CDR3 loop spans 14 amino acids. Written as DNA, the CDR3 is TGTGCCTGGAGTCGGGGGATTTCTGGAAACACCATATATTTT. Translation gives CAWSRGISGNTIYF.

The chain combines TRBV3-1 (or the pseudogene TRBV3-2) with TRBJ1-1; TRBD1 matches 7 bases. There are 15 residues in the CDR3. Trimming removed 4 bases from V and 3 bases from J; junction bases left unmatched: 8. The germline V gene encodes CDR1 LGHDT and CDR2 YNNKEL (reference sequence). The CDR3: CASSPGGRGDTEAFF. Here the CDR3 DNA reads TGTGCCAGCAGCCCCGGTGGCAGGGGGGACACTGAAGCTTTCTTT.

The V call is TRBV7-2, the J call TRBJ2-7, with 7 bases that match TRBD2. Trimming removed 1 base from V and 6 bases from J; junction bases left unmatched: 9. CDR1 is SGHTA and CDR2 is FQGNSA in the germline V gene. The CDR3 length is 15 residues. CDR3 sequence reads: CASSLGRTSRGEQYF. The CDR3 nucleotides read TGTGCCAGCAGCTTAGGGAGGACTAGTAGGGGCGAGCAGTACTTC. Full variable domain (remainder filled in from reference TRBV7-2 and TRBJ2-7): GAGVSQSPSNKVTEKGKDVELRCDPISGHTALYWYRQSLGQGLEFLIYFQGNSAPDKSGLPSDRFSAERTGGSVSTLTIQRTQQEDSAVYLCASSLGRTSRGEQYFGPGTRLTVT.

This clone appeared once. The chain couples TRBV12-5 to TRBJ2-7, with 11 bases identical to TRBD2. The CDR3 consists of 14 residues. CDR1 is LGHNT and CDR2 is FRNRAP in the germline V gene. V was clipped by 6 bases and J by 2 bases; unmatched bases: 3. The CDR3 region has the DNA TGTGCTAGTGGACCGGGACTAGCGGCCTACGAGCAGTACTTC. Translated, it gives CASGPGLAAYEQYF.